Detailed here is one T cell receptor beta chain. Its specificity is unknown. The data belong to a study of CD8 T cells in Susac syndrome. About the research overall: Sequenced Susac syndrome patients included five or six with active disease and roughly 8 who were in remission.

A quantity of about 0.5 to 1 ug RNA underwent reverse transcription using random hexamers. Amplification of TCR beta CDR3 across 54 Vbeta and 13 Jbeta was performed with immunoSEQ multiplex PCR. In TCRdb, the immunoSEQ multiplex PCR reads were re-called with MiXCR into one record per CDR3 protein. The table lists 150,000 to 200,000 distinct CDR3 sequences, around 94% of them singletons. TCR beta sequencing was performed on blood CD8+ and CD4+ T cells. General study findings and limits: As acknowledged by the study, its TCR sequencing and HLA analysis included a relatively small number of individuals.

The source material was CD4+ T cells from PBMCs. The source is a human donor with Susac syndrome.

CDR3 nucleotides: TGTGCCAGCTCATCCCAGGGGGCGCAGGACGAGCAGTACTTC. This codes for CASSSQGAQDEQYF. The gene calls are TRBV18 and TRBJ2-7, with 8 bases that match TRBD1. Trimming removed 5 bases from V and 5 bases from J; junction bases left unmatched: 8. The CDR3 runs to 14 residues. Germline-derived CDR1 and CDR2 are KGHSH and LQKENI.